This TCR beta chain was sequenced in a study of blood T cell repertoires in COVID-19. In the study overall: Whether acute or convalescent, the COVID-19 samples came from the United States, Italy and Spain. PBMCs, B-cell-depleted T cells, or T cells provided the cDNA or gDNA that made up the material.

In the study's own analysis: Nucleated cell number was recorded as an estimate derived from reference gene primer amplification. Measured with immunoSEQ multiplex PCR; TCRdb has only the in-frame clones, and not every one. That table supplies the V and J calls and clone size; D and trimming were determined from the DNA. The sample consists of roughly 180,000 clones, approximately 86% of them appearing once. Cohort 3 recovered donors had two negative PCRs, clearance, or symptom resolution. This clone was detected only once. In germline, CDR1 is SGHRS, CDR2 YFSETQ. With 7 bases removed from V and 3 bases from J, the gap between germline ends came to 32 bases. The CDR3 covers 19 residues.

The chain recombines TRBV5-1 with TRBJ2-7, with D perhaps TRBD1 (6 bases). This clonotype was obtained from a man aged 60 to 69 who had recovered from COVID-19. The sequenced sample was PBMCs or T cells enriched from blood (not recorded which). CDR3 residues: CASRPGGQTQAPRDYEQYF. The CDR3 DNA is TGCGCCAGCCGCCCGGGTGGACAGACACAGGCCCCCAGAGACTACGAGCAGTACTTC. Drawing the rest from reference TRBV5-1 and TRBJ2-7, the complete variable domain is KAGVTQTPRYLIKTRGQQVTLSCSPISGHRSVSWYQQTPGQGLQFLFEYFSETQRNKGNFPGRFSGRQFSNSRSEMNVSTLELGDSALYLCASRPGGQTQAPRDYEQYFGPGTRLTVT.